This T cell receptor (beta chain) was captured by sequencing in a study of shared clonotypes between healthy human individuals. Concerning this clone itself: The sample holds other DNA sequences that translate to the same CDR3.

CD45RO-negative CD8 cells positively selected for CCR7 made up the naive population, which excluded terminally differentiated effector memory CD45RA+ cells. Trimming cost V 4 bases and J 7 bases; bases outside gene matches: 5. CDR1 and CDR2 (germline): SGHDN, FVKESK. The CDR3 sequence is 15 residues long. Clones were read by immunoSEQ multiplex PCR, and TCRdb kept only the in-frame ones, dropping some. The sample has approximately 2,000,000 clones, around 95% seen once. The sequencing input was naive CD8+ T cells from PBMCs. The origin of this receptor is a man younger than 35 in good health. Some clones in this sample may be carry-over from other donors' samples. The chain links TRBV14 to TRBJ2-1; 12 bases match TRBD2. CDR3 residues: CASSRGLAGSNEQFF. CDR3 sequence (DNA): TGTGCCAGCAGCCGAGGACTAGCGGGATCTAATGAGCAGTTCTTC.